This T cell receptor beta chain came from a study of CD8+ T cells in alopecia areata. This CDR3 comprises 15 residues. V lost 2 bases to trimming and J lost 1 base, with 12 bases between them. Germline V gene lookup returns CDR1 SGDLS and CDR2 YYNGEE. Isolated RNA was reverse transcribed into cDNA used as the sequencing template. Measured with immunoSEQ multiplex PCR; TCRdb has only the in-frame clones, and not every one. Of around 150,000 clones listed, 50% to 60% were seen once; the top ten hold about 4.9%. The source is a human donor in good health. J is TRBJ2-5 and V is TRBV9; D is possibly TRBD2 (5 bases). The material sequenced was CD4+ T cells sorted from blood. The CDR3 DNA sequence: TGTGCCAGCAGCGTGGCCGGGGATTTCCAAGAGACCCAGTACTTC. As protein: CASSVAGDFQETQYF.